The rows below give T cell receptor beta chains drawn from one sample of a study of blood T cell repertoires in COVID-19. Sequencing was performed with immunoSEQ multiplex PCR; in TCRdb, only in-frame clones are kept and a portion is missing. The sample carries 95,000 to 110,000 clones, around 89% recorded once. Input material: peripheral blood. These receptor sequences come from a man in his fifties with active or convalescent COVID-19. Each CDR3 is given with its conserved first and last residue. The order of the fields is CDR3 DNA, CDR3 protein, J gene, V gene, clone size, D gene. D genes are given only for firm matches. Clone size appears in some rows only: once, few, many, or a class for an expanded clone.

DNA: TGTGCCAGCAGCTTCGGACAGGGAGGGCAGCCCCAGCATTTT
CDR3: CASSFGQGGQPQHF
J: TRBJ1-5
V: TRBV5-5
size: -
D: TRBD1

DNA: TGTGCCAGCAGCTCTACCCTTAGCGGGAGAATGAATGAGCAGTTCTTC
CDR3: CASSSTLSGRMNEQFF
J: TRBJ2-1
V: TRBV5-6
size: -
D: TRBD2

DNA: TGTGCCAGCAGTTCCATGGGACTAGCGGGCTGGGCGGATACGCAGTATTTT
CDR3: CASSSMGLAGWADTQYF
J: TRBJ2-3
V: TRBV27
size: -
D: TRBD2

DNA: TGTGCCAGCAGCCGAGACAGAAACACCATATATTTT
CDR3: CASSRDRNTIYF
J: TRBJ1-3
V: TRBV3-1/TRBV3-2
size: -
D: -

DNA: TGTGCCAGCTCACCAGAAGCGAGCAATCAGCCCCAGCATTTT
CDR3: CASSPEASNQPQHF
J: TRBJ1-5
V: TRBV18
size: -
D: -

DNA: TGTGCCAGCACTTCCGCCCTTGTCACAGGTCGGTACAATGAGCAGTTCTTC
CDR3: CASTSALVTGRYNEQFF
J: TRBJ2-1
V: TRBV27
size: -
D: -

DNA: TGTGCCAGCAGTTTTAGGCTAGCGTCTAGCACAGATACGCAGTATTTT
CDR3: CASSFRLASSTDTQYF
J: TRBJ2-3
V: TRBV27
size: once
D: -

DNA: TGCGCCAGCAGCCAAGAGGGAACAGGGACGAGCTCCTACAATGAGCAGTTCTTC
CDR3: CASSQEGTGTSSYNEQFF
J: TRBJ2-1
V: TRBV4-1
size: -
D: -

DNA: TGTGCCAGCAGTGAGGGGGGGGAGCATCAGCCCCAGCATTTT
CDR3: CASSEGGEHQPQHF
J: TRBJ1-5
V: TRBV6-1
size: -
D: -

DNA: TGTGCCAGCAGCTCCATTTCCGGGACTAGCGGGAGAGGTACAGATACGCAGTATTTT
CDR3: CASSSISGTSGRGTDTQYF
J: TRBJ2-3
V: TRBV5-6
size: -
D: TRBD2

DNA: TGTGCCAGTAGTACCCTGGACAGGTTAAGAAACACCATATATTTT
CDR3: CASSTLDRLRNTIYF
J: TRBJ1-3
V: TRBV19
size: -
D: TRBD1

DNA: TGTGCCTGGAGTGCCGGGGAGACCCAGTACTTC
CDR3: CAWSAGETQYF
J: TRBJ2-5
V: TRBV30
size: once
D: -

DNA: TGTGCTTCAGGGGGTAGGGAGGGCTACACCTTC
CDR3: CASGGREGYTF
J: TRBJ1-2
V: TRBV28
size: -
D: TRBD1